Following are 23 T cell receptor beta chains from one sample sequenced in a study of blood T cells in healthy people across ages. Primed by a sample-barcoded 5' primer and a J-beta primer mix, a second PCR proceeded for about 6 to 11 cycles. TCRdb reprocessed the 5' RACE reads with MiXCR, giving one entry per CDR3 protein. This sample yields some 670,000 distinct CDR3 sequences, of which approximately 52% are seen a single time; roughly 12% belongs to the top ten. The sequenced material came from blood. Every receptor here comes from an elderly woman in good health.

The gene calls are TRBV29-1 and TRBJ2-1, with 8 bases lining up with TRBD2. This CDR3 has 14 amino acids. Germline V lookup: CDR1 SQVTM, CDR2 ANQGSEA. The J segment lost 0 bases and the V segment lost 8 bases, leaving 6 bases of the junction unmatched. Written as DNA, the CDR3 is TGCAGCACTAGCGGAGTGAGCTCCTACAATGAGCAGTTCTTC. This gives the protein CSTSGVSSYNEQFF.

The chain joins TRBV20-1 to TRBJ2-1; the match to TRBD2 covers 7 bases. The V gene end was trimmed by 6 bases and the J gene end by 4 bases; junction bases not matched to a gene: 9. This CDR3 is built from 14 residues. The V gene's germline CDR1 is DFQATT and CDR2 SNEGSKA (reference sequence). Written as DNA, the CDR3 is TGCAGTGCCCGGGCAGCGGGACGGTACAATGAGCAGTTCTTC. Protein product: CSARAAGRYNEQFF.

This clonotype was observed at least ten times. The V and J genes are TRBV6-5 and TRBJ1-1; possible D gene TRBD1, 5 bases. The V gene's germline CDR1 is MNHEY and CDR2 SVGAGI. CDR3 length: 13 residues. Trimming removed 5 bases from V and 2 bases from J, with 9 bases in between. The CDR3: CASSGDLNTEAFF. CDR3 DNA: TGTGCCAGCAGTGGGGACCTAAACACTGAAGCTTTCTTT.

The J gene is TRBJ2-3, the V gene TRBV28, with D possibly TRBD2 on 6 matching bases. The CDR3 is 15 amino acids. Germline V gives CDR1 MDHEN, CDR2 SYDVKM. The V end lost 7 bases, the J end lost 2 bases, and 16 bases lay between the germline ends. The CDR3 coding sequence is TGTGCCAGCACCCCCTCTAGCGACCCCACAGATACGCAGTATTTT. It translates to CASTPSSDPTDTQYF.

This clonotype has at least ten counts. The genes are TRBV25-1 and TRBJ1-1; possibly TRBD1 for D (5 bases). CDR1 MGHDK and CDR2 SYGVNS come from the germline V gene. The CDR3 has 15 amino acids. V lost 7 bases, J lost 4 bases, and 19 bases lay in between. The CDR3 spells CASTRGLVTATEAFF. DNA of the CDR3: TGTGCCAGCACCCGGGGACTCGTGACGGCCACTGAAGCTTTCTTT.

In this sample, this clonotype turned up once. V is TRBV29-1 and J is TRBJ2-7; D may be TRBD1 (5 bases). The CDR3 runs 15 residues. Germline V gives CDR1 SQVTM, CDR2 ANQGSEA. Trimming stripped 2 bases from V and 0 bases from J, with 14 bases between. The CDR3 DNA reads TGCAGCGTTGAAACAGTCGGCAGGGACTCCTACGAGCAGTACTTC. The encoded protein is CSVETVGRDSYEQYF.

Notes on this clonotype: A much larger clone differs by one base, so this may be a read error. The CDR3 loop reads CASSQTGLGNTVAFF. DNA for the CDR3: TGCGCCAGCAGCCAAACAGGTCTGGGGAACACTGTAGCTTTCTTT. The V call is TRBV4-1, the J call TRBJ1-1; the D gene is possibly TRBD1 (5 bases). From germline, CDR1 is MGHRA and CDR2 YSYEKL. The CDR3 is 15 amino acids.

This clonotype was seen many times. The V and J genes are TRBV20-1 and TRBJ2-1, with 12 bases aligning to TRBD2. Trimming at V came to 7 bases and at J to 5 bases, leaving 6 bases not matched to a gene. Germline V gene lookup returns CDR1 DFQATT and CDR2 SNEGSKA (reference sequence). CDR3 length equals 14 residues. In DNA form, the CDR3 reads TGCAGTGGCCTACTAGCGGGGGGCGACAATGAGCAGTTCTTC. Translation: CSGLLAGGDNEQFF.

With regard to this clonotype: Mismatch with germline at one junction end may stem from a read error. This sequence joins TRBV7-9 and TRBJ2-2; either TRBD1 or TRBD2 may supply D (6 bases each). This CDR3 is 14 amino acids long. Germline CDR1 reads SEHNR; CDR2 reads FQNEAQ (reference sequence). The CDR3 DNA sequence: TGTGCCAGCAGCTTAGAGAGGGACACCGGGGGGCTGTTTTTT. Translated: CASSLERDTGGLFF. Using reference TRBV7-9 and TRBJ2-2 for the parts outside the CDR3, the full variable domain is DTGVSQNPRHKITKRGQNVTFRCDPISEHNRLYWYRQTLGQGPEFLTYFQNEAQLEKSRLLSDRFSAERPKGSFSTLEIQRTEQGDSAMYLCASSLERDTGGLFFGEGSRLTVL.

This rearrangement joins TRBV2 to TRBJ2-1; TRBD1 might be the D (6 bases). Trimming shortened V by 5 bases and J by 3 bases, and 14 bases separated the two germline ends. Germline-derived CDR1 and CDR2 are SNHLY and FYNNEI. The CDR3 runs 15 residues. The CDR3, as DNA: TGTGCCAGCAGTATGATACAGGGAGTCTACAATGAGCAGTTCTTC. It specifies CASSMIQGVYNEQFF.

As for this clonotype: A junction end diverges from the germline sequence, so it may reflect a read error. The genes are TRBV5-1 and TRBJ2-1; no clear D gene. There are 14 residues in the CDR3. Germline loops: CDR1 SGHRS, CDR2 YFSETQ. The DNA of the CDR3 is TGCGCCAGCAGCTTGTTCCTCTCCCACAATGAGCAGTTCTTC. It is translated as CASSLFLSHNEQFF.

Points on this clonotype: This may arise from a read error, as a much more abundant clone is one base away. The V gene is TRBV28, the J gene TRBJ2-1; D unclear. The end of the DNA is better explained by TRBJ2-7, so the J call may be wrong. The CDR3 loop spans 15 amino acids. The germline gives CDR1 MDHEN, CDR2 SYDVKM. This CDR3 is CASKPRQFSYNEQYF. The CDR3 DNA is TGTGCCAGCAAACCCCGTCAGTTCTCCTACAATGAGCAGTACTTC.

This chain connects TRBV4-3 to TRBJ2-1; no definite D call. Germline loops: CDR1 LGHNA, CDR2 YSLEER. V shed 5 bases and J shed 10 bases, with 15 bases lying between them. This CDR3 has 13 residues. The CDR3: CASSREVWSEQFF. The CDR3 DNA reads as TGCGCCAGCAGCAGAGAGGTTTGGTCCGAGCAGTTCTTC.

This sequence joins TRBV10-3 and TRBJ2-1; D unclear. The CDR3 loop spans 14 amino acids. V was trimmed by 3 bases and J by 2 bases, leaving 8 bases between them. From germline, CDR1 is ENHRY and CDR2 SYGVKD. The CDR3 DNA reads as TGTGCCATCAGTGACGGCCTCGCCTACAATGAGCAGTTCTTC. Amino acids: CAISDGLAYNEQFF.

Concerning this clonotype: Since a much larger clone is just one base distant, this may be a read error. The DNA for the CDR3 is TGTGCCAGCATCTGGACGAAGACTAGCGGCCTATCCTACGAGCAGTACTTC. Protein product: CASIWTKTSGLSYEQYF. This rearrangement joins TRBV6-1 to TRBJ2-7; 9 bases fit TRBD2. Germline V lookup: CDR1 MNHNS, CDR2 SASEGT. The CDR3 is made up of 17 amino acids. Trimming removed 7 bases from V and 1 base from J; junction bases left unmatched: 14.

V usage is TRBV9 and J usage is TRBJ1-1, with no clear D. The germline V gene encodes CDR1 SGDLS and CDR2 YYNGEE. The CDR3 loop spans 13 amino acids. The V end lost 1 base, the J end lost 1 base, and 5 bases lay between the germline ends. CDR3 DNA sequence: TGTGCCAGCAGCGTATACGGGAACACTGAAGCTTTCTTT. This sequence encodes CASSVYGNTEAFF.

V is TRBV20-1 and J is TRBJ1-2; D is possibly TRBD1 (5 bases). Trimming took off 6 bases at V and 1 base at J, with 9 bases between the two ends. Germline CDR1 is DFQATT and CDR2 is SNEGSKA (reference sequence). The CDR3 runs 12 residues. This chain's CDR3 is CSAKTVNYGYTF. In nucleotides, the CDR3 is TGCAGTGCCAAGACAGTTAACTATGGCTACACCTTC.

This clonotype was observed at least ten times. The V gene is TRBV20-1, the J gene TRBJ2-7; D may be TRBD1 (5 bases). Trimming removed 4 bases at V and 3 bases at J, with 16 bases between. Germline V CDR1 and CDR2: DFQATT, SNEGSKA (reference sequence). The CDR3 is 14 amino acids. CDR3 amino acids: CSAKDPQGLYEQYF. CDR3 nucleotides: TGCAGTGCTAAAGACCCTCAGGGCCTCTACGAGCAGTACTTC.

There are many counts of this clonotype. The V call is TRBV28, the J call TRBJ2-3; 12 nucleotides align to TRBD2. The germline V gene has CDR1 MDHEN and CDR2 SYDVKM. V dropped 7 bases and J dropped 8; count of bases not matched to a gene: 10. The length of the CDR3 is 15 residues. The DNA of the CDR3 is TGTGCCAGCATAAGTCTAGCGGGAGGGATAGGTACGCAGTATTTT. Protein sequence: CASISLAGGIGTQYF.

This clonotype has just one count. The rearrangement joins TRBV6-6 to TRBJ1-2; D is undetermined. Germline-derived CDR1 and CDR2 are MNHNY and SVGAGI (reference sequence). V shed 6 bases and J shed 0 bases, with 20 bases lying between them. The CDR3 length is 17 residues. The CDR3 is CASSPSLDVLTNYGYTF. The CDR3 nucleotides are TGTGCCAGCAGCCCATCCCTCGACGTACTCACTAACTATGGCTACACCTTC.

The rearrangement joins TRBV20-1 to TRBJ2-1, with D possibly being TRBD2 (6 bases). This CDR3 spans 10 amino acids. The germline gives CDR1 DFQATT, CDR2 SNEGSKA (reference sequence). V was trimmed by 6 bases and J by 9 bases, leaving 9 bases between them. In DNA form, the CDR3 reads TGCAGTGCCTGGAGGGGTGAGCAGTTCTTC. It yields the protein CSAWRGEQFF.

The rearrangement links TRBV5-1 to TRBJ1-2; TRBD1 matches at 8 bases. The CDR3 contains 14 residues. J gave up 7 bases and V 4 bases, and 9 bases lay outside the gene matches. The germline V gene encodes CDR1 SGHRS and CDR2 YFSETQ. This chain's CDR3 is CASSAATGASGYTF. DNA for the CDR3: TGCGCCAGCAGCGCAGCGACAGGGGCAAGTGGCTACACCTTC.

V usage is TRBV27 and J usage is TRBJ2-1; 11 bases match TRBD2. The V gene end was trimmed by 5 bases and the J gene end by 7 bases; junction bases not matched to a gene: 4. The germline CDR1 and CDR2 sequences are MNHEY and SMNVEV (reference sequence). The length of the CDR3 is 14 residues. The CDR3 here is CASSGGTSGNEQFF. The CDR3 region has the DNA TGTGCCAGCAGTGGGGGGACTAGCGGTAATGAGCAGTTCTTC.